These T cell receptor beta chains were read from a single sample in a study. TCRdb ran MiXCR on the 5' RACE reads and lists one entry per CDR3 protein. The sample lists some 44,000 distinct CDR3 sequences; 30% were seen once. The sequenced sample consisted of tumor-infiltrating memory CD4+ T cells sorted from the breast tumor. The receptor set was obtained from a female donor with breast cancer. Each CDR3 is given with its conserved first and last residue. A D gene is named only where the DNA matches it firmly. The size entry is marked missing in some rows and otherwise reads once, few, many or a size class.

clone_size d_call j_call v_call cdr3_aa cdr3_nt
NA NA TRBJ2-4 TRBV5-1 CASSLGDYIGIQYF TGCGCCAGCAGCTTGGGAGACTACATTGGCATTCAGTACTTC
NA TRBD1 TRBJ2-3 TRBV6-5 CASSSTGGHTDTQYF TGTGCCAGCAGCTCCACAGGGGGGCACACAGATACGCAGTATTTT
NA NA TRBJ1-3 TRBV5-1 CASSDTGSGNTIYF TGCGCCAGCAGCGATACAGGATCTGGAAACACCATATATTTT
NA TRBD1 TRBJ1-1 TRBV9 CASSPRRTGHTEAFF TGTGCCAGCAGCCCCCGGCGGACAGGACACACTGAAGCTTTCTTT
NA NA TRBJ2-3 TRBV7-6 CASSLLAAGTSTDTQYF TGTGCCAGCAGCTTACTTGCGGCAGGGACTAGCACAGATACGCAGTATTTT
NA TRBD1 TRBJ1-4 TRBV9 CASSVRPGQFRTNEILFF TGTGCCAGCAGCGTAAGACCGGGACAGTTTCGTACTAATGAAATACTGTTTTTT
NA NA TRBJ2-5 TRBV5-1 CTSSVLPSGEPTTSGETQYF TGCACCAGCAGCGTCCTTCCAAGTGGGGAGCCGACCACCTCCGGAGAGACCCAGTACTTC
NA TRBD1 TRBJ2-7 TRBV5-1 CASSARQGAAYEQYF TGCGCCAGCAGCGCAAGACAGGGGGCAGCCTACGAGCAGTACTTC
many TRBD2 TRBJ2-1 TRBV20-1 CSARGRADLNEQFF TGCAGTGCTCGTGGGAGGGCCGACCTCAATGAGCAGTTCTTC
few TRBD1 TRBJ2-7 TRBV27 CASRPGQGLYEQYF TGTGCCAGCAGGCCGGGACAGGGGCTTTACGAGCAGTACTTC
NA NA TRBJ2-1 TRBV12-3/TRBV12-4 CASSLGVYNEQFF TGTGCCAGCAGTTTAGGGGTCTACAATGAGCAGTTCTTC